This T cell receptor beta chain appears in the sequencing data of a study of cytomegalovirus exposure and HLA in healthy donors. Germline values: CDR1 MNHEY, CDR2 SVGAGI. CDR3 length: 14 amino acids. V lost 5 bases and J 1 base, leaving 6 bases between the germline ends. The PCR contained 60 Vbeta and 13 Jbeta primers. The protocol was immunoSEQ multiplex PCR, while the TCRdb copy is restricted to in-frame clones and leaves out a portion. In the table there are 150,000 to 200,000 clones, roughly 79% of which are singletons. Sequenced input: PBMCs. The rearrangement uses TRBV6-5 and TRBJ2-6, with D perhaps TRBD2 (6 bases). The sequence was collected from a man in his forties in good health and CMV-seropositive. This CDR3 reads CASSGGSGANVLTF. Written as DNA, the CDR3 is TGTGCCAGCAGTGGGGGGTCTGGGGCCAACGTCCTGACTTTC.